The 12 T cell receptor beta chains in this list originate from one sample, sequenced in a study of identical twins. TCRdb reanalysed the 5' RACE reads using MiXCR and keeps one entry per CDR3 protein. Here the sample spans fewer than 550,000 distinct CDR3 sequences, 13% to 15% being singletons. These records were also assigned to another study, of yellow fever vaccine responses in identical twins.

Material: CD4+ T cells sorted from blood. Receptors were obtained from a woman aged 18-29 years in good health.

The V and J genes are TRBV5-1 and TRBJ2-7, with 9 bases lining up with TRBD1. The ends lost 6 bases at V and 5 bases at J; junction bases unmatched: 15. Germline values: CDR1 SGHRS, CDR2 YFSETQ. This CDR3 has 16 amino acids. The CDR3 coding sequence is TGCGCCAGCACTAAGGGCACAGGGGGCGCGGGGCACGAGCAGTACTTC. Translation gives CASTKGTGGAGHEQYF.

This clonotype was found a few times. The gene calls are TRBV20-1 and TRBJ2-1, with D possibly being TRBD2 (6 bases). The V end lost 6 bases, the J end lost 7 bases, and 22 bases lay between the germline ends. CDR1 DFQATT and CDR2 SNEGSKA come from the germline V gene (reference sequence). CDR3 length equals 15 residues. The CDR3 region has the DNA TGCAGTGCCCCTAGACGGGAGAATGGGTTAAATGAGCAGTTCTTC. Translated, it gives CSAPRRENGLNEQFF.

The chain couples TRBV3-1 to TRBJ2-5, with D perhaps matching TRBD2 (6 bases). This CDR3 comprises 15 residues. Trimming removed 4 bases at V and 3 bases at J, with 15 bases between. Germline V gene data show CDR1 as LGHDT and CDR2 as YNNKEL (reference sequence). The CDR3: CASSLTSLGEETQYF. As DNA, the CDR3 is TGTGCCAGCAGCCTGACTAGTTTGGGGGAAGAGACCCAGTACTTC.

This chain uses TRBV27 with TRBJ1-4; a possible D gene is TRBD1 (5 bases). Germline loops: CDR1 MNHEY, CDR2 SMNVEV (reference sequence). The CDR3 runs 16 residues. Between the trimmed V and J ends, which lost 1 base and 8 bases, there was a span of 17 bases. CDR3 nucleotides: TGTGCCAGCAGTTTATTCGCGCGGCAGGGAAGCGAAAAACTGTTTTTT. Protein product: CASSLFARQGSEKLFF. Full variable domain (outside the CDR3, taken from reference TRBV27 and TRBJ1-4): EAQVTQNPRYLITVTGKKLTVTCSQNMNHEYMSWYRQDPGLGLRQIYYSMNVEVTDKGDVPEGYKVSRKEKRNFPLILESPSPNQTSLYFCASSLFARQGSEKLFFGSGTQLSVL.

The chain employs TRBV9 and TRBJ2-2; D perhaps matches TRBD1 (6 bases). Trimming took 3 bases from V and 0 from J, leaving 9 bases between them. The CDR3 has 15 residues. CDR1 and CDR2 (germline): SGDLS, YYNGEE. CDR3 residues: CASSAGAANTGELFF. CDR3 DNA: TGTGCCAGCAGCGCAGGGGCGGCGAACACCGGGGAGCTGTTTTTT.

Only a few counts were recorded for this clonotype. The CDR3 bases are TGTGCCAGCAGCCCTATAGGGGGGCAGTTCTTC. Translating it yields CASSPIGGQFF. The genes are TRBV12-3 or TRBV12-4 and TRBJ2-1; a weak D match, TRBD1 (6 bases). This CDR3 spans 11 amino acids. Trimming took off 6 bases at V and 12 bases at J, with 12 bases between the two ends.

V gene TRBV4-3 combines with J gene TRBJ1-1; D call uncertain. The V end was cut by 9 bases, the J end by 0 bases, with 11 bases between. The V gene's germline CDR1 is LGHNA and CDR2 YSLEER. This CDR3 has 13 amino acids. Here the CDR3 DNA reads TGCGCCAGTAGGGAGGACTTGAACACTGAAGCTTTCTTT. It translates to CASREDLNTEAFF.

The chain uses TRBV27 and TRBJ2-7, with D possibly matching TRBD2 (7 bases). With 5 bases removed from V and 0 bases from J, the gap between germline ends came to 17 bases. The CDR3 is 16 amino acids. The germline gives CDR1 MNHEY, CDR2 SMNVEV (reference sequence). The CDR3 DNA follows: TGTGCCAGCAGTGCCCTCGTGCGGGGGCTCTCCTACGAGCAGTACTTC. The encoded protein is CASSALVRGLSYEQYF.

In its sample, this clonotype was seen a few times. The V gene is TRBV7-2, the J gene TRBJ2-5; no firm D call. Germline V gives CDR1 SGHTA, CDR2 FQGNSA. The V end was cut by 5 bases, the J end by 0 bases, with 10 bases between. The CDR3 consists of 14 residues. The CDR3 coding sequence is TGTGCCAGCAGCCCTATAGGTTACCAAGAGACCCAGTACTTC. This encodes CASSPIGYQETQYF.

This clonotype has a handful of counts. The gene calls are TRBV6-5 and TRBJ2-5; D possibly corresponds to TRBD2 (5 bases). The V end was cut by 2 bases, the J end by 4 bases, with 17 bases between. The CDR3 runs to 16 residues. Per the germline V gene, CDR1 is MNHEY and CDR2 is SVGAGI. CDR3 residues: CASSYTSGIGGETQYF. CDR3 DNA: TGTGCCAGCAGTTACACCTCGGGGATTGGTGGAGAGACCCAGTACTTC.

The chain joins TRBV28 to TRBJ2-4; D uncertain. Trimming stripped 3 bases from V and 0 bases from J, with 9 bases between. Looked up from germline, CDR1 is MDHEN and CDR2 is SYDVKM. This CDR3 spans 15 amino acids. In DNA form, the CDR3 reads TGTGCCAGCAGTTTCGCAGCTATAGCCAAAAACATTCAGTACTTC. This gives the protein CASSFAAIAKNIQYF.

This clonotype was seen a handful of times. This chain joins TRBV14 and TRBJ2-2; no reliable D call. V dropped 0 bases and J dropped 7 bases, with 6 bases sitting between them. Germline CDR1 reads SGHDN; CDR2 reads FVKESK. This CDR3 has 13 amino acids. CDR3: CASSQDLDGELFF. Here the CDR3 DNA reads TGTGCCAGCAGCCAAGATCTGGACGGGGAGCTGTTTTTT.